A selection of T cell receptor beta chains follows, all from one sample in a study of early T cells in non-severe SARS-CoV-2 infection. TCRdb analysed the 5' RACE reads with MiXCR anew, one entry per CDR3 protein. The profile covers around 80,000 distinct CDR3 sequences, with about an eighth appearing a single time and roughly 3.1% taken by the ten largest. Sequenced input: whole blood. These receptors were obtained from an adult who was a healthcare worker with PCR-confirmed SARS-CoV-2 infection or an uninfected control (not recorded which). The CDR3 runs from the conserved cysteine through the conserved F or W. The D gene is left open where the match is weak. Rows give clone size only sometimes, using once, few, many, or a class for an expanded clone.

size	V	J	D	DNA	CDR3
few	TRBV11-1	TRBJ2-3	.	TGTGCCAGCAGCCGCGAGCGGTTCACAGATACGCAGTATTTT	CASSRERFTDTQYF
.	TRBV10-2	TRBJ2-7	.	TGCGCCAGCGCAGGGTACTACGAGCAGTACTTC	CASAGYYEQYF
few	TRBV19	TRBJ2-3	.	TGTGCCAGTAGTAAGGCGACCCTCACAGATACGCAGTATTTT	CASSKATLTDTQYF
once	TRBV5-4	TRBJ2-5	.	TGTGCCAGCAGCTGGACAGAGGCCCCAGAGACCCAGTACTTC	CASSWTEAPETQYF
few	TRBV29-1	TRBJ2-7	TRBD2	TGCAGCGCCCGTCGGGGGGGCTCCTACGAGCAGTACTTC	CSARRGGSYEQYF
many	TRBV20-1	TRBJ1-6	TRBD1	TGCAGTGCTAGAGAGGGGGGACAGTCGGGTTCACCCCTCCACTTT	CSAREGGQSGSPLHF
.	TRBV9	TRBJ1-1	.	TGTGCCAGCAGCGTAGGCGATGAAGCTTTCTTT	CASSVGDEAFF
once	TRBV10-3	TRBJ1-1	.	TGTGCCATCATGGGGGAGGGCACTGAAGCTTTCTTT	CAIMGEGTEAFF
few	TRBV5-1	TRBJ2-1	TRBD2	TGCGCCAGCAGCTTGAGTAGCGGGAGCTCCTACAATGAGCAGTTCTTC	CASSLSSGSSYNEQFF
many	TRBV5-6	TRBJ2-1	.	TGTGCCAGCAGCTCGTTCGGTGGATATAGGCAGTTCTTC	CASSSFGGYRQFF
many	TRBV24-1	TRBJ2-3	.	TGTGCCACCAGTGATTCCATCTACACAGATACGCAGTATTTT	CATSDSIYTDTQYF
.	TRBV7-2	TRBJ2-3	.	TGTGCCAGCAGCTCTGGAGTGGGGGCAGATACGCAGTATTTT	CASSSGVGADTQYF
.	TRBV2	TRBJ2-2	TRBD2	TGTGCCAGCACCGGGACTAGCGGCACCGGGGAGCTGTTTTTT	CASTGTSGTGELFF
few	TRBV7-2	TRBJ2-5	TRBD2	TGTGCCAGCAGCTTAGCGGGGAGCGGGAGTAAGACCCAGTACTTC	CASSLAGSGSKTQYF
.	TRBV29-1	TRBJ1-1	TRBD1	TGCAGCGTTGAAGGTCGGCAGGGGGCTGAAGCTTTCTTT	CSVEGRQGAEAFF
.	TRBV7-9	TRBJ2-3	TRBD2	TGTGCCAGCGTAGCGGGAGGTGGAACAGATACGCAGTATTTT	CASVAGGGTDTQYF
.	TRBV19	TRBJ1-5	.	TGTGCCAGTAGTATCGTCGGCCGGGGTCGAAATCAGCCCCAGCATTTT	CASSIVGRGRNQPQHF
few	TRBV7-2	TRBJ2-2	.	TGTGCCAGCAGCCAGCGGCCCCCGGGGAACACCGGGGAGCTGTTTTTT	CASSQRPPGNTGELFF
.	TRBV7-2	TRBJ2-3	.	TGTGCCAGCAGCTTACAACCTGACACAGATACGCAGTATTTT	CASSLQPDTDTQYF
many	TRBV2	TRBJ1-5	.	TGTGCCAGCAGTGTACTTCGGGGAGGTCAGCCCCAGCATTTT	CASSVLRGGQPQHF